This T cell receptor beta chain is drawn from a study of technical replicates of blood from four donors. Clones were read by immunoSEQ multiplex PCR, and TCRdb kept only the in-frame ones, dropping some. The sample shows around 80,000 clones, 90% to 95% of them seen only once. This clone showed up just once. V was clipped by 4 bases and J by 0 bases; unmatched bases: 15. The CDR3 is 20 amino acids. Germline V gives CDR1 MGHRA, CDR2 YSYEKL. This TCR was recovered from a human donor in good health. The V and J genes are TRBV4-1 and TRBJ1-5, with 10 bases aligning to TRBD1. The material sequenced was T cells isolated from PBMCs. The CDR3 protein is CASSRIHPGQGLYSNQPQHF. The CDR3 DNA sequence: TGCGCCAGCAGCCGGATCCATCCGGGACAGGGGCTTTATAGCAATCAGCCCCAGCATTTT.